The 12 T cell receptor beta chains below come from one sample, sequenced in a study of OX40 agonist ivuxolimab in advanced cancers. Here immunoSEQ multiplex PCR was the method, and the copy in TCRdb shows in-frame clones only, minus some. This repertoire includes 85 clones. This material was collected in a trial of the OX40 agonist ivuxolimab. The origin of the receptors is an adult with an advanced solid tumor such as melanoma, head and neck, liver or kidney cancer.

The genes are TRBV7-1 and TRBJ2-3; D ambiguous. TRBV7-1 is labeled an ORF, and its function is uncertain. With 5 bases removed from V and 4 bases from J, the gap between germline ends came to 16 bases. The CDR3 covers 15 residues. The chain's CDR3 is CASSRAWGEADTQYF. In nucleotides, the CDR3 is TGTGCCAGCAGCAGGGCGTGGGGTGAGGCAGATACGCAGTATTTT.

V is TRBV6-4 and J is TRBJ2-1; 8 nucleotides agree with TRBD1. With 5 bases clipped from V and 8 bases from J, the junction kept 8 bases outside the gene matches. The CDR3 is 14 amino acids. Germline CDR1 is MRHNA and CDR2 is SNTAGT. The CDR3 reads CASSYRQGQDEQFF. CDR3 bases: TGTGCCAGCAGTTACAGACAGGGGCAGGATGAGCAGTTCTTC.

J is TRBJ2-7 and V is TRBV6-8; D is tentatively TRBD1 or TRBD2 (5 bases each). Between the trimmed V and J ends, which lost 5 bases and 6 bases, there was a span of 14 bases. The CDR3 has 13 residues. CDR1 and CDR2 from the germline V gene are MNHGY and SAAAGT. CDR3 loop: CASSMDGAREQYF. The DNA of the CDR3 is TGTGCCAGCAGTATGGACGGGGCTCGCGAGCAGTACTTC.

The chain employs TRBV6-1 and TRBJ1-2, with D tentatively TRBD1 (6 bases). CDR1 is MNHNS, CDR2 SASEGT, per germline. The CDR3 extends over 13 amino acids. Trimming cost V 1 base and J 5 bases, with 8 bases left between them. The CDR3 reads CASSEVGAYGYTF. The CDR3 DNA reads as TGTGCCAGCAGTGAAGTGGGGGCTTATGGCTACACCTTC.

This chain connects TRBV28 to TRBJ1-1; TRBD1 is a possible D gene (5 bases). The CDR3 runs to 12 residues. V lost 8 bases, J lost 1 base, and 8 bases lay in between. Germline V gene sequence: CDR1 MDHEN, CDR2 SYDVKM. Here the CDR3 reads CASGTANTEAFF. CDR3 DNA sequence: TGTGCCAGCGGGACGGCGAACACTGAAGCTTTCTTT.

CDR3 in amino acids: CASSTWTGGGYGYTF. The DNA for the CDR3 is TGTGCCAGTAGTACCTGGACAGGGGGAGGCTATGGCTACACCTTC. The J gene is TRBJ1-2, the V gene TRBV19, with 10 nucleotides matching TRBD1. Trimming took 4 bases from V and 4 from J; bases not matched to a gene: 6. Germline assignment: CDR1 LNHDA and CDR2 SQIVND (reference sequence). This CDR3 is 15 amino acids long.

This sequence joins TRBV15 and TRBJ2-3, with TRBD2 as a possible D gene (5 bases). This CDR3 comprises 14 residues. CDR1 is LNHNV and CDR2 is YYDKDF in the germline V gene (reference sequence). Deletions cut 0 bases from V and 4 bases from J, with 8 bases between. CDR3: CATSRDFSADTQYF. The CDR3, as DNA: TGTGCCACCAGCAGAGATTTTAGCGCAGATACGCAGTATTTT.

In this sample, this clone turned up once. This rearrangement joins TRBV11-3 to TRBJ1-4, with 9 positions matching TRBD1. The CDR3 totals 15 residues. Per germline, CDR1 SGHNT and CDR2 YENEEA. Losses at the gene ends were 8 bases for V and 5 bases for J; bases not matched to a gene: 9. CDR3 nucleotides: TGTGCCAGCGCGGAAAACAGGGGGCTAAATGAAAAACTGTTTTTT. Protein: CASAENRGLNEKLFF.

The chain links TRBV18 to TRBJ1-1; a weak D match, TRBD1 (6 bases). CDR3 length equals 17 residues. V lost 2 bases to trimming and J lost 6 bases, with 22 bases between them. CDR1 is KGHSH, CDR2 LQKENI, per germline. CDR3: CASSPSAGRTVLSEAFF. CDR3 bases: TGTGCCAGCTCACCATCCGCAGGTCGGACAGTTCTGTCTGAAGCTTTCTTT.

This chain links TRBV11-3 with TRBJ1-3, with 7 bases lining up with TRBD1. The CDR3 runs to 17 residues. Trimming cost V 1 base and J 0 bases; bases outside gene matches: 6. Per germline, CDR1 SGHNT and CDR2 YENEEA. CDR3 sequence: CASSLVGTASSGNTIYF. CDR3 sequence (DNA): TGTGCCAGCAGCTTAGTTGGGACAGCCAGCTCTGGAAACACCATATATTTT.

The chain joins TRBV28 to TRBJ1-5, with 7 nucleotides matching TRBD1. This CDR3 region has 15 residues. J lost 5 bases, V lost 6 bases, and 10 bases had no gene match. CDR1 is MDHEN and CDR2 is SYDVKM in the germline V gene. The CDR3 sequence: CASRPQGVWYQPQHF. The CDR3 region has the DNA TGTGCCAGCAGACCGCAGGGGGTCTGGTATCAGCCCCAGCATTTT.

As DNA, the CDR3 is TGCGCCAGCAAATCCCTGGGGCGAAATGGAATTAATGAGCAGTTCTTC. Its translation is CASKSLGRNGINEQFF. The chain links TRBV5-1 to TRBJ2-1; TRBD1 is a possible D gene (5 bases). The V end lost 6 bases, the J end lost 7 bases, and 23 bases lay between the germline ends. CDR3 length equals 16 residues. In germline, CDR1 is SGHRS, CDR2 YFSETQ.